One sample yielded the 2 T cell receptor beta chains listed below, sequenced in a study of cytomegalovirus exposure and HLA in healthy donors. Repertoires were generated with immunoSEQ multiplex PCR, while TCRdb's copy carries only in-frame clones and drops some. Among some 290,000 clones listed, roughly 86% were seen once. The sample comprised PBMCs. These receptors came from a man between 25 and 39 years old in good health and CMV-seronegative.

This rearrangement joins TRBV5-1 to TRBJ1-1; D possibly corresponds to TRBD1 (5 bases). CDR3 length: 16 amino acids. Deletions cut 0 bases from V and 6 bases from J, with 18 bases between. Germline assignment: CDR1 SGHRS and CDR2 YFSETQ. This CDR3 is CASSLAEGAHRAEAFF. The DNA of the CDR3 is TGCGCCAGCAGCTTGGCCGAAGGGGCGCATCGGGCTGAAGCTTTCTTT.

The chain recombines TRBV5-4 with TRBJ2-7; D perhaps matches TRBD2 (7 bases). V dropped 4 bases and J dropped 5 bases, with 16 bases sitting between them. The CDR3 totals 14 residues. Germline-derived CDR1 and CDR2 are SGHNT and YYREEE (reference sequence). CDR3 in amino acids: CASSKTGGGNEQYF. The CDR3 DNA is TGTGCCAGCAGCAAGACGGGGGGCGGGAACGAGCAGTACTTC.